Following are 7 T cell receptor beta chains from one sample sequenced in a study of shared clonotypes between healthy human individuals. The repertoire was sequenced with immunoSEQ multiplex PCR; TCRdb's copy has only in-frame clones and lacks some. Among about 2 million clones listed, about 94% were seen once. Only CD45RO-negative cells positively selected for CCR7 counted as naive CD8 cells, so terminally differentiated effector memory CD45RA+ cells were excluded. Sequencing used naive CD8+ T cells sorted from blood. The receptor source for this set is a young man in good health.

The J gene is TRBJ2-4, the V gene TRBV7-9, with 8 bases matching TRBD2. This CDR3 is built from 16 residues. In germline, CDR1 is SEHNR, CDR2 FQNEAQ (reference sequence). V shed 4 bases and J 3 bases; nucleotides not matched to a gene: 8. CDR3 sequence reads: CASSYLTSDDKNIQYF. CDR3 in DNA: TGTGCCAGCAGCTATTTGACTAGCGATGACAAAAACATTCAGTACTTC.

The J gene is TRBJ2-5, the V gene TRBV9; 8 nucleotides align to TRBD2. Germline CDR1 and CDR2: SGDLS and YYNGEE. This CDR3 region has 16 residues. Unmatched junction bases numbered 10, after V lost 0 bases and J lost 6 bases. Written as DNA, the CDR3 is TGTGCCAGCAGCGTAGGGGGTTGGACTAGCACGAAGACCCAGTACTTC. It translates to CASSVGGWTSTKTQYF.

With regard to this clone: Different DNA sequences within this sample yield the same CDR3. The J gene is TRBJ2-7, the V gene TRBV4-3, with 11 nucleotides matching TRBD2. V lost 0 bases to trimming and J lost 4 bases; unmatched junction nucleotides: 2. Germline V gene data show CDR1 as LGHNA and CDR2 as YSLEER. The CDR3 totals 15 residues. Here the CDR3 DNA reads TGCGCCAGCAGCCAAGATACTAGCGGGAGTTACGAGCAGTACTTC. Translated, it gives CASSQDTSGSYEQYF.

The chain uses TRBV5-6 and TRBJ2-7; 12 nucleotides match TRBD1. The CDR3 sequence is 15 residues long. The germline gives CDR1 SGHDT, CDR2 YYEEEE. V gave up 3 bases and J gave up 3 bases; unmatched junction bases: 4. For the CDR3, the DNA is TGTGCCAGCAGCTACCGGGACAGGGGGCACTACGAGCAGTACTTC. This codes for CASSYRDRGHYEQYF.

The rearrangement links TRBV6-5 to TRBJ2-1; 8 bases agree with TRBD1. J gave up 8 bases and V 4 bases, and 7 bases lay outside the gene matches. The CDR3 runs 14 residues. Per the germline V gene, CDR1 is MNHEY and CDR2 is SVGAGI. CDR3 in DNA: TGTGCCAGCAGTTCAAGGACAGGGTATGATGAGCAGTTCTTC. Translated: CASSSRTGYDEQFF.

As regards this clone: No conserved phenylalanine or tryptophan is present at the end of the CDR3, so a read error is the likely explanation. In DNA form, the CDR3 reads TGTGCCAGCGGGGCAGGAGGAGGGCTTAGTTCACCCCTCCACCTT. Encoded protein: CASGAGGGLSSPLHL. J is TRBJ1-6 and V is TRBV6-5, with TRBD1 as a possible D gene (5 bases). Germline CDR1 is MNHEY and CDR2 is SVGAGI. The CDR3 is made up of 15 amino acids. V shed 8 bases and J shed 9 bases, with 20 bases lying between them.

This clone appeared once. The V and J genes are TRBV5-6 and TRBJ2-3, with D perhaps being TRBD1 or TRBD2 (6 bases each). The CDR3 is 15 residues long. V shed 5 bases and J shed 0 bases, with 13 bases lying between them. Germline-derived CDR1 and CDR2 are SGHDT and YYEEEE. The CDR3 DNA reads as TGTGCCAGCAGTGGAGGGGGTTCGAGCACAGATACGCAGTATTTT. Its protein is CASSGGGSSTDTQYF.